This is a list of T cell receptor beta chains from one sample in a study of T cells in Graves' hyperthyroidism and ophthalmopathy. TCRdb re-called the multiplex PCR reads with MiXCR, one entry per CDR3 protein. The sample has about 100,000 distinct CDR3 sequences; approximately 15% are singletons. The sequenced sample consisted of blood. These TCRs come from a woman aged 45-59 years with Graves' hyperthyroidism. Both conserved end residues are part of each CDR3. A D gene is named only where the DNA matches it firmly. Clone size appears in some rows only: once, few, many, or a class for an expanded clone.

TRBV3-1	TRBJ1-2	-	-	TGTGCCAGCAGCCAAGAGGGGGGGAACTATGGCTACACCTTC	CASSQEGGNYGYTF
TRBV5-6	TRBJ1-1	-	few	TGTGCCAGCGGGAGGCGGGTGGCGGAGCTCTTGAACACTGAAGCTTTCTTT	CASGRRVAELLNTEAFF
TRBV20-1	TRBJ1-4	-	many	TGCAGTGCTATCCCCGTACTAGGCACTAATGAAAAACTGTTTTTT	CSAIPVLGTNEKLFF
TRBV11-2	TRBJ1-1	-	once	TGTGCCAGCAGCTTAGTTGGGGGCGGGCGCCGACCTGAAGCTTTCTTT	CASSLVGGGRRPEAFF
TRBV20-1	TRBJ2-3	-	-	TGCAGTGCTCAAAGGGGGGATACGCAGTATTTT	CSAQRGDTQYF
TRBV30	TRBJ2-3	-	many	TGTGCCTGGAGCGCTACAGGCCTAAGCACAGATACGCAGTATTTT	CAWSATGLSTDTQYF
TRBV27	TRBJ2-1	TRBD2	many	TGTGCCAGCAGCTGGTCTAGCGGGAGTCGCGAGCAGTTCTTC	CASSWSSGSREQFF
TRBV19	TRBJ2-5	-	many	TGTGCCAGTAGCATAGGCCCCCGCCTCCAAGAGACCCAGTACTTC	CASSIGPRLQETQYF
TRBV12-3/TRBV12-4	TRBJ2-7	-	many	TGTGCCAGCAGTTCTGCCCGGGGGACTCGCGAGCAGTACTTC	CASSSARGTREQYF
TRBV5-1	TRBJ2-1	-	many	TGCGCCAGCAGCTTCACATACAATGAGCAGTTCTTC	CASSFTYNEQFF
TRBV7-7	TRBJ2-7	TRBD2	-	TGTGCTAGCAGCCGCCCGACTAGCGGGGCCTACGAGCAGTACTTC	CASSRPTSGAYEQYF
TRBV19	TRBJ2-1	-	many	TGTGCCAGTGGGACTGCCGGCGATGAGCAGTTCTTC	CASGTAGDEQFF
TRBV7-9	TRBJ1-2	-	many	TGTGCCAGCAACTTTGGAGCGGACAACGACTATGGCTACACCTTC	CASNFGADNDYGYTF
TRBV29-1	TRBJ1-3	-	few	TGCAGCGTTGGTGGGGGGGAAGGGCTCCTCTCTGGAAACACCATATATTTT	CSVGGGEGLLSGNTIYF
TRBV11-1	TRBJ2-5	-	many	TGTGCCAGCAGCTCCGGAATCGGGGTCCGGCAAGAGACCCAGTACTTC	CASSSGIGVRQETQYF
TRBV7-2	TRBJ2-7	-	once	TGTGCCAGCAGCTTGTGGGGCGAGGGGGAGCAGTACTTC	CASSLWGEGEQYF
TRBV25-1	TRBJ2-5	-	-	TGTGCCAGCAGTGAGGGAAACACCCAAGAGACCCAGTACTTC	CASSEGNTQETQYF
TRBV6-2/TRBV6-3	TRBJ1-5	TRBD1	many	TGTGCCAGCAGCCCCTCGGGAGGGGGCACTCAGCCCCAGCATTTT	CASSPSGGGTQPQHF
TRBV28	TRBJ2-1	TRBD2	-	TGTGCTTCTGGACTAGCGGGGATCAATGAGCAGTTCTTC	CASGLAGINEQFF
TRBV10-3	TRBJ2-1	TRBD2	many	TGTGCCATCAGGACGACGGGACTAGCGGGGCGAAGCTCCTACAATGAGCAGTTCTTC	CAIRTTGLAGRSSYNEQFF
TRBV27	TRBJ2-7	-	-	TGTGCCAGCAGTTTAGAAGTAGGGCAGAACTACGAGCAGTACTTC	CASSLEVGQNYEQYF
TRBV12-3/TRBV12-4	TRBJ1-5	-	many	TGTGCCAGCAGTCTCTCGTCAAATCAAGGCAATCAGCCCCAGCATTTT	CASSLSSNQGNQPQHF
TRBV28	TRBJ2-5	-	many	TGTGCCAGCAGTTTGGAGGGGTATGGAGAGACCCAGTACTTC	CASSLEGYGETQYF
TRBV13	TRBJ2-7	-	few	TGTGCCAGCAGCTTAGAGGGGCTCCCCAACGAGCAGTACTTC	CASSLEGLPNEQYF
TRBV2	TRBJ2-1	TRBD2	many	TGTGCCAGCAGTGGCCTAGCGGGAGGGAATGAGCAGTTCTTC	CASSGLAGGNEQFF
TRBV28	TRBJ1-2	TRBD1	many	TGTGCCAGCAGTACGCCGAGGACAGGGGAATTTAACTATGGCTACACCTTC	CASSTPRTGEFNYGYTF
TRBV24-1	TRBJ2-2	TRBD2	many	TGTGCCACCAGTGGTCGGGGCAGCGGGAGGGCCGGCGGGGAGCTGTTTTTT	CATSGRGSGRAGGELFF
TRBV5-1	TRBJ2-2	-	many	TGCGCCAGCAGCTTGGCCGCGAACACCGGGGAGCTGTTTTTT	CASSLAANTGELFF
TRBV20-1	TRBJ2-1	-	many	TGCAGTGCTATTAGCGTAAGCTACAATGAGCAGTTCTTC	CSAISVSYNEQFF
TRBV30	TRBJ2-5	-	many	TGTGCCTGGTCTACTGGGGCGGCGACCCAGTACTTC	CAWSTGAATQYF
TRBV6-4	TRBJ2-1	TRBD2	-	TGTGCCAGCAGTGACTCATTAGGACTAGCGGGAGGGCCTTCCTACAATGAGCAGTTCTTC	CASSDSLGLAGGPSYNEQFF
TRBV12-3/TRBV12-4	TRBJ2-4	TRBD1	many	TGTGCCAGCAGTTTGGGACAGCCGTTCGGCAAAAACATTCAGTACTTC	CASSLGQPFGKNIQYF
TRBV27	TRBJ1-5	-	many	TGTGCCAGCAGTTCACAGGGTCGGCAGCCCCAGCATTTT	CASSSQGRQPQHF
TRBV7-9	TRBJ2-5	-	many	TGTGCCAGCAGCTTAACGGAGATGGAGACCCAGTACTTC	CASSLTEMETQYF
TRBV5-6	TRBJ2-1	TRBD2	many	TGTGCCAGCAGGACACTAGCGGGAGGTAATGAGCAGTTCTTC	CASRTLAGGNEQFF
TRBV5-1	TRBJ1-2	TRBD1	-	TGCGCCAGCAGCTTGTCGGGACAGGGAAACTGTGGCTACACCTTC	CASSLSGQGNCGYTF
TRBV12-3/TRBV12-4	TRBJ2-7	-	few	TGTGCCAGCAGTCCTTCCCCGGTGGAGGACGAGCAGTACTTC	CASSPSPVEDEQYF
TRBV6-1	TRBJ2-3	-	-	TGTGCCAGCACCGAAGTGAGGCGAAGCACAGATACGCAGTATTTT	CASTEVRRSTDTQYF
TRBV7-9	TRBJ2-1	TRBD1	many	TGTGCCAGCAGCCATCCTCTGACCGGGACAGTGTCCTACAATGAGCAGTTCTTC	CASSHPLTGTVSYNEQFF
TRBV5-1	TRBJ2-1	TRBD2	many	TGCGCCAGCAGCCCACAGACTAGCCGACGACCGGGCTCCTACAATGAGCAGTTCTTC	CASSPQTSRRPGSYNEQFF
TRBV10-2	TRBJ2-3	-	many	TGCGCCAGCAGTCCCTACGCGGATACGCAGTATTTT	CASSPYADTQYF
TRBV24-1	TRBJ2-3	-	many	TGTGCCACCAGTGACCCCCACAGGGTGGATACGCAGTATTTT	CATSDPHRVDTQYF
TRBV4-1	TRBJ1-2	-	many	TGCGCCAGCAGCCAAGTTACAGGAGTTAACTATGGCTACACCTTC	CASSQVTGVNYGYTF
TRBV6-4	TRBJ1-3	-	-	TGTGCCAGCAGTGACCCCAGAGGATACACCATATATTTT	CASSDPRGYTIYF
TRBV9	TRBJ2-3	-	many	TGTGCCAGCAGCGTATGGAGCACAGATACGCAGTATTTT	CASSVWSTDTQYF
TRBV20-1	TRBJ2-3	-	many	TGCAGTGCTAGCGATCAGGATCATCTAGGAGATACGCAGTATTTT	CSASDQDHLGDTQYF
TRBV20-1	TRBJ1-6	-	many	TGCAGTGCCACGGCGCAGGTTGGCAATTCACCCCTCCACTTT	CSATAQVGNSPLHF
TRBV11-2	TRBJ2-2	-	many	TGTGCCAGCAGCTTACCCCTGAACACCGGGGAGCTGTTTTTT	CASSLPLNTGELFF
TRBV11-2	TRBJ2-1	TRBD2	-	TGTGCCAGCAGCCCAAAGACTAGCGGGAGCAATGAGCAGTTCTTC	CASSPKTSGSNEQFF
TRBV30	TRBJ1-2	TRBD1	many	TGTGCCTGGAGCGCGGACAGGGGAGGCTATGGCTACACCTTC	CAWSADRGGYGYTF
TRBV28	TRBJ2-5	TRBD1	many	TGTGCCAGCAGTTGGACAGGGCGAGAGACCCAGTACTTC	CASSWTGRETQYF
TRBV28	TRBJ1-4	-	many	TGTGCCAGCAGCCTACGGGGGCCCAATGAAAAACTGTTTTTT	CASSLRGPNEKLFF